This T cell receptor (beta chain) appears in the sequencing data of a study of CD8+ T cells in alopecia areata. On the study more broadly: The study gave treated patients oral tofacitinib at 5 to 10 mg twice daily. Study-wide points: Whereas mice showed it more clearly, TCR sharing across patients was murkier, possibly because of HLA.

RNA, once extracted, was reverse transcribed into cDNA for use as the sequencing template. Measured with immunoSEQ multiplex PCR; TCRdb has only the in-frame clones, and not every one. The data contain 150,000 to 200,000 clones, roughly three fifths of them singletons. A remark on this clone: Its antigen is as yet unknown.

The germline CDR1 and CDR2 sequences are SGHTA and FQGNSA. Trimming pared 1 base from V and 5 bases from J, leaving 12 bases between. The CDR3 loop spans 15 amino acids. Treatment here: oral pan-JAK inhibitor, 5-10 mg twice daily. The V gene is TRBV7-2, the J gene TRBJ1-5; no reliable D call. This receptor was obtained from a human donor with alopecia areata. Sequencing used CD8+ T cells sorted from blood, obtained at week 24, from a patient treated with tofacitinib. The CDR3 region has the DNA TGTGCCAGCAGCTTAGGGGTTTCGGGATATCAGCCCCAGCATTTT. Amino acids: CASSLGVSGYQPQHF. The full variable domain, completed using reference TRBV7-2 and TRBJ1-5, is GAGVSQSPSNKVTEKGKDVELRCDPISGHTALYWYRQSLGQGLEFLIYFQGNSAPDKSGLPSDRFSAERTGGSVSTLTIQRTQQEDSAVYLCASSLGVSGYQPQHFGDGTRLSIL.